These T cell receptor beta chains were read from a single sample in a study of T cell responses to AZD1222 COVID-19 vaccine. Assay used: immunoSEQ multiplex PCR; TCRdb lists only in-frame clones, some missing. The sample holds some 130,000 clones; approximately 90% are singletons and the top ten take about 6%. The source material was peripheral blood, sampled on day 0 of AZD1222 vaccination. These receptors were taken from an adult in good health. The conserved cysteine and the conserved F or W are not part of the CDR3 here. The order of the fields is CDR3 protein, V gene, CDR3 length, J gene.

ASSTHEQY TRBV10-1 8 TRBJ2-7
ASSTTSYNSPLH TRBV6-2/TRBV6-3 12 TRBJ1-6
AWSVAGYGYT TRBV30 10 TRBJ1-2
ATPEGSGTERGETQY TRBV24-1 15 TRBJ2-5
ASSEPSGNTIY TRBV25-1 11 TRBJ1-3
ASSQTWANEQF TRBV14 11 TRBJ2-1
ASSPGTQPSGNTIY TRBV11-2 14 TRBJ1-3
ASSPQRDSNYGYT TRBV19 13 TRBJ1-2
ASRRTSGSGYNEQF TRBV19 14 TRBJ2-1
ASSQDGVRDGFVCRYT TRBV3-1/TRBV3-2 16 TRBJ1-2
AIRTGDRDQPQH TRBV10-3 12 TRBJ1-5
ASSIGRGSTEAF TRBV19 12 TRBJ1-1
ASSPRTGSSYNSPLH TRBV7-6 15 TRBJ1-6
ASSVRLAGRGNEQF TRBV5-1 14 TRBJ2-1
SVSRIGPEQF TRBV29-1 10 TRBJ2-1
ASSLVGTGNTGELF TRBV5-1 14 TRBJ2-2
ASSSGAGPYEQY TRBV27 12 TRBJ2-7
ASTPGQNTEAF TRBV9 11 TRBJ1-1
SAPGNYGYT TRBV29-1 9 TRBJ1-2
ATSSPSGSPYNEQF TRBV15 14 TRBJ2-1
ASSQIRSGGELF TRBV4-3 12 TRBJ2-2
ASSGTTRLF TRBV12-5 9 TRBJ2-2
ASSSRAVSSYNEQF TRBV7-9 14 TRBJ2-1
ASRPRDRAGETQY TRBV28 13 TRBJ2-5
ASRAGTGIPSSPLH TRBV5-8 14 TRBJ1-6
ASSYSGGPAGNTIY TRBV6-5 14 TRBJ1-3
ASTLGEKLF TRBV12-3/TRBV12-4 9 TRBJ1-4
ASSFLPRDGYNSPLH TRBV27 15 TRBJ1-6
ASSPIQGYDEQY TRBV11-2 12 TRBJ2-7
ASSVEIAKGSPLH TRBV9 13 TRBJ1-6
ASSQDKNAEAF TRBV4-3 11 TRBJ1-1
ASSFLAGAYEQY TRBV5-6 12 TRBJ2-7
ASSTSRDRVDEKLF TRBV9 14 TRBJ1-4
ASSIGTGFGGYT TRBV7-2 12 TRBJ1-2
ASSEDGQEGNYGYT TRBV2 14 TRBJ1-2
ASSRETVSWYGYT TRBV24-1 13 TRBJ1-2